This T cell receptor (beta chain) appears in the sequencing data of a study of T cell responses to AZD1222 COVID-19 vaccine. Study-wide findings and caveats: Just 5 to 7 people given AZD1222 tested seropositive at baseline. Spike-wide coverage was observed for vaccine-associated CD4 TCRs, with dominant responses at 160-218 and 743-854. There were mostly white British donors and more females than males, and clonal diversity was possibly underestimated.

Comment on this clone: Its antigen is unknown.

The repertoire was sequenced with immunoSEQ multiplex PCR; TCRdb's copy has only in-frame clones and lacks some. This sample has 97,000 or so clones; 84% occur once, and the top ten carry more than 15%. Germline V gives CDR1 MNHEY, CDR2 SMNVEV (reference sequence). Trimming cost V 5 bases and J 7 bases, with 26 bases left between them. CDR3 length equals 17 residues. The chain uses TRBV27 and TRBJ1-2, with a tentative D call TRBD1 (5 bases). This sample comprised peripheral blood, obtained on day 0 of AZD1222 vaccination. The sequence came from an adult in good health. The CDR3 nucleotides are TGTGCCAGCAGTCCTGGGACGGTCCCCGGTCCCTCTAGTGGCTACACCTTC. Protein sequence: CASSPGTVPGPSSGYTF.